Shown below are 12 T cell receptor beta chains from a single sample sequenced in a study of T cell responses to AZD1222 COVID-19 vaccine. The table came from immunoSEQ multiplex PCR; TCRdb's copy has only in-frame clones and leaves some out. This sample yields approximately 50,000 clones, of which approximately 86% are seen a single time; less than 8.5% belongs to the top ten. Specimen: peripheral blood, collected 28 days after the second AZD1222 dose. Receptors were obtained from an adult who received the AZD1222 COVID-19 vaccine.

V and J are TRBV29-1 and TRBJ2-7; unclear D gene. Germline lookup yields CDR1 SQVTM and CDR2 ANQGSEA. This CDR3 region has 11 residues. V was shortened by 3 bases and J by 9 bases, with 12 bases between the two germline ends. CDR3 coding DNA: TGCAGCGTTGACCACGAGTTGGGGCAGTACTTC. Residues: CSVDHELGQYF.

V and J are TRBV4-1 and TRBJ1-2; 9 bases fit TRBD1. The CDR3 runs to 14 residues. Germline-derived CDR1 and CDR2 are MGHRA and YSYEKL. Losses at the gene ends were 1 base for V and 5 bases for J; bases not matched to a gene: 2. The chain's CDR3 is CASSQGTGVYGYTF. CDR3 nucleotide sequence: TGCGCCAGCAGCCAAGGGACAGGGGTGTATGGCTACACCTTC.

V usage is TRBV19 and J usage is TRBJ1-5; tentative D call: TRBD1 (5 bases). CDR1 and CDR2 (germline): LNHDA, SQIVND (reference sequence). V lost 3 bases and J 1 base, leaving 16 bases between the germline ends. CDR3 size: 17 residues. CDR3 residues: CASSIWGDIYSNQPQHF. The CDR3 DNA follows: TGTGCCAGTAGTATTTGGGGCGACATTTACAGCAATCAGCCCCAGCATTTT.

V gene TRBV18 combines with J gene TRBJ1-1; D may be TRBD1 (5 bases). The CDR3 has 14 amino acids. The germline gives CDR1 KGHSH, CDR2 LQKENI. V lost 5 bases and J lost 5, with 15 bases in between. CDR3 amino acids: CASSADITRTEAFF. CDR3 DNA: TGTGCCAGCTCAGCGGACATTACGAGGACTGAAGCTTTCTTT.

The genes are TRBV7-2 and TRBJ2-1; perhaps TRBD2 as D (5 bases). From germline, CDR1 is SGHTA and CDR2 FQGNSA. The CDR3 runs 14 residues. V lost 3 bases, J lost 4 bases, and 10 bases lay in between. The DNA of the CDR3 is TGTGCCAGCAGCTTCGGGAATTATTACAATGAGCAGTTCTTC. This sequence encodes CASSFGNYYNEQFF.

The chain employs TRBV4-3 and TRBJ2-3, with 11 bases matching TRBD2. The V gene's germline CDR1 is LGHNA and CDR2 YSLEER. This CDR3 has 17 amino acids. Trimming took 0 bases from V and 4 from J; bases not matched to a gene: 6. CDR3 coding DNA: TGCGCCAGCAGCCAAGACGTTAGCGGGAGGGCGGCAGATACGCAGTATTTT. Protein: CASSQDVSGRAADTQYF.

This clone was observed a few times. J is TRBJ2-7 and V is TRBV10-2; 10 positions agree with TRBD1. The CDR3 sequence is 16 residues long. Unmatched junction bases numbered 12, after V lost 3 bases and J lost 7 bases. The germline V gene has CDR1 WSHSY and CDR2 SAAADI. As DNA, the CDR3 is TGCGCCAGCAGTGACACTAAGACAGGGGGCTTCAGTGAGCAGTACTTC. This translates into CASSDTKTGGFSEQYF.

V and J are TRBV4-1 and TRBJ2-4, with TRBD2 matching 7 bases. Germline CDR1 reads MGHRA; CDR2 reads YSYEKL. This CDR3 is built from 18 residues. V was clipped by 0 bases and J by 0 bases; unmatched bases: 8. The CDR3 nucleotides read TGCGCCAGCAGCCAAGATCGGTCCGGGGGGTTAGCCAAAAACATTCAGTACTTC. As protein: CASSQDRSGGLAKNIQYF.

This clone has just a few counts. The chain is built from TRBV4-3 and TRBJ2-3; no firm D call. V was clipped by 0 bases and J by 3 bases, with 10 bases between them. CDR1 is LGHNA, CDR2 YSLEER, per germline. This CDR3 contains 15 residues. The CDR3 here is CASSQDMGSTDTQYF. The CDR3 coding sequence is TGCGCCAGCAGCCAAGATATGGGCTCAACAGATACGCAGTATTTT.

The CDR3 DNA reads TGTGCCACCAGTGATGGAGCCGGGACAGGGAGGATCGACGAGCAGTACTTC. Amino acids: CATSDGAGTGRIDEQYF. This sequence joins TRBV24-1 and TRBJ2-7; 9 positions match TRBD1. Germline CDR1 KGHDR, CDR2 SFDVKD. This CDR3 spans 17 amino acids. The J segment lost 5 bases and the V segment lost 3 bases, leaving 13 bases of the junction unmatched.

This clone showed up just a few times. The chain couples TRBV6-2 or TRBV6-3 to TRBJ2-7; D is possibly TRBD1 or TRBD2 (5 bases each). Trimming stripped 2 bases from V and 6 bases from J, with 17 bases between. This CDR3 has 15 amino acids. The V gene's germline CDR1 is MNHEY and CDR2 SVGEGT. For the CDR3, the DNA is TGTGCCAGCAGTTACGTCGGGACCTACCCTACCGAGCAGTACTTC. As protein: CASSYVGTYPTEQYF.

The chain is built from TRBV9 and TRBJ1-3; D call uncertain. Trimming removed 0 bases at V and 4 bases at J, with 8 bases between. Per germline, CDR1 SGDLS and CDR2 YYNGEE. The length of the CDR3 is 14 residues. The CDR3 DNA follows: TGTGCCAGCAGCGTAGGACAATTCGGAAACACCATATATTTT. It encodes CASSVGQFGNTIYF. The variable domain in full, completed from reference TRBV9 and TRBJ1-3, reads DSGVTQTPKHLITATGQRVTLRCSPRSGDLSVYWYQQSLDQGLQFLIQYYNGEERAKGNILERFSAQQFPDLHSELNLSSLELGDSALYFCASSVGQFGNTIYFGEGSWLTVV.